A selection of T cell receptor beta chains follows, all from one sample in a study of blood T cells in healthy people across ages. Each CDR3 protein is one row after TCRdb ran MiXCR on the 5' RACE reads. The top ten clones hold 20% to 25% of a sample with around 2 million distinct CDR3 sequences, 35% to 50% of them seen once. The sample was blood. All receptors derive from a human donor in good health. CDR3s include the opening cysteine and the closing phenylalanine or tryptophan. D genes are given only for firm matches. Clone size is not always given. Where it is, it says once, few, many or a class for expanded clones.

TRBJ2-2,-,TRBV20-1,-,CCATLAGAPGAQYFGELFF,-
TRBJ2-4,-,TRBV7-9,-,CASSSSVLAKNIQYF,TGTGCCAGCAGCTCGTCCGTTCTAGCCAAAAACATTCAGTACTTC
TRBJ2-3,few,TRBV4-1,TRBD2,CASSPRGSGVGDTQYF,TGCGCCAGCAGCCCCCGAGGTAGCGGGGTCGGGGATACGCAGTATTTT
TRBJ1-5,-,TRBV7-6,TRBD1,CASSSSTGEGQPQHF,TGTGCCAGCAGCTCCTCGACAGGGGAAGGGCAGCCCCAGCATTTT
TRBJ2-1,-,TRBV7-9,-,CASTRQGMSYNEQFF,TGTGCCAGCACGCGTCAGGGGATGTCCTACAATGAGCAGTTCTTC
TRBJ2-5,once,TRBV20-1,TRBD2,CSAPDGGTSGTETQYF,TGCAGTGCCCCGGACGGGGGGACTAGCGGGACGGAGACCCAGTACTTC
TRBJ2-7,-,TRBV30,TRBD1,CAWSVGNNRGIYEQYF,TGTGCCTGGAGTGTTGGTAATAACAGGGGGATTTACGAGCAGTACTTC
TRBJ2-1,few,TRBV12-3/TRBV12-4,-,CASSFQGRFISYNEQFF,TGTGCCAGCAGTTTTCAAGGGCGATTCATCTCCTACAATGAGCAGTTCTTC
TRBJ1-1,few,TRBV6-2/TRBV6-3,TRBD1,CASSGSGGQGTEAFF,TGTGCCAGCAGTGGGTCAGGGGGCCAGGGGACTGAAGCTTTCTTT
TRBJ1-2,-,TRBV2,-,CASSESRVLYGYTF,TGTGCCAGCAGTGAATCCCGGGTTCTCTATGGCTACACCTTC
TRBJ1-1,-,TRBV5-5,-,CASSITGCTEAFF,TGTGCCAGCAGCATTACAGGTTGTACTGAAGCTTTCTTT
TRBJ2-6,-,TRBV2,-,CAAIRGSSGANVLTF,TGTGCCGCCATACGGGGGTCATCTGGGGCCAACGTCCTGACTTTC
TRBJ2-1,-,TRBV29-1,-,CSVALGGEQFF,TGCAGCGTGGCGTTAGGGGGGGAGCAGTTCTTC
TRBJ2-3,few,TRBV29-1,-,CSVRASGTDTQYF,TGCAGCGTCCGTGCTAGCGGCACAGATACGCAGTATTTT
TRBJ2-5,-,TRBV9,TRBD2,CASSSGASGGSQETQYF,TGTGCCAGCAGCTCAGGGGCTAGCGGGGGATCACAAGAGACCCAGTACTTC
TRBJ1-5,-,TRBV29-1,TRBD1,CSAWTGKDQPQHF,TGCAGCGCCTGGACAGGGAAGGACCAGCCCCAGCATTTT
TRBJ1-1,once,TRBV7-2,-,CASSLGRTMGPFGAFF,TGTGCCAGCAGCTTAGGGCGGACAATGGGGCCTTTTGGGGCTTTCTTT
TRBJ2-1,-,TRBV4-3,-,CASSQEDSLNEQFF,TGCGCCAGCAGCCAAGAAGACAGCCTCAATGAGCAGTTCTTC
TRBJ2-3,few,TRBV20-1,TRBD2,CSARVWASGSSTDTQYF,TGCAGTGCTAGAGTTTGGGCTAGCGGATCTAGCACAGATACGCAGTATTTT
TRBJ1-5,-,TRBV7-9,-,CASSDKSNQPQHF,TGTGCCAGCAGCGACAAGTCTAATCAGCCCCAGCATTTT
TRBJ1-1,-,TRBV25-1,TRBD1,CASSDRGTGGKAFF,TGTGCCAGCAGTGATCGGGGGACAGGGGGCAAAGCTTTCTTT
TRBJ2-1,few,TRBV9,-,CASSPPAREVGNEQFF,TGTGCCAGCAGCCCTCCTGCCAGGGAAGTCGGCAATGAGCAGTTCTTC
TRBJ2-3,-,TRBV20-1,-,CSAYWGEAQYF,TGCAGTGCGTATTGGGGGGAGGCGCAGTATTTT
TRBJ2-7,many,TRBV18,-,CASSPGEGTSYEQYF,TGTGCCAGCTCACCGGGCGAGGGAACCTCCTACGAGCAGTACTTC
TRBJ1-2,-,TRBV29-1,-,CSVMDRGDYGCTF,-
TRBJ1-2,few,TRBV7-2,-,CASSLPSVRVSYGYTF,TGTGCCAGCAGCTTACCCTCGGTGAGGGTATCCTATGGCTACACCTTC
TRBJ2-5,-,TRBV10-3,TRBD2,CAISDSGAGGIKETQYF,TGTGCCATCAGTGATTCCGGAGCGGGGGGCATTAAAGAGACCCAGTACTTC
TRBJ2-1,few,TRBV20-1,-,CSARTRKFSNEQFF,TGCAGTGCTAGAACTAGAAAGTTCTCCAATGAGCAGTTCTTC
TRBJ2-3,few,TRBV6-6,-,CASRTHQYRGGEDTQYF,TGTGCCAGCAGAACACACCAGTATAGGGGGGGAGAAGATACGCAGTATTTT
TRBJ2-5,-,TRBV28,-,CASSSTGYRETQYF,TGTGCCAGCAGTTCTACAGGGTATAGAGAGACCCAGTACTTC
TRBJ2-1,-,TRBV7-3,-,CASQGLNEQFF,TGTGCCAGCCAGGGCCTAAATGAGCAGTTCTTC
TRBJ2-7,-,TRBV15,-,CATSSPPDLLYEQYF,TGTGCCACCAGCAGTCCCCCGGACCTCCTCTACGAGCAGTACTTC
TRBJ2-3,once,TRBV10-3,TRBD1,CALLPTGAEDTQYF,TGTGCCCTCTTGCCGACAGGGGCAGAAGATACGCAGTATTTT
TRBJ1-5,few,TRBV28,-,CAVQGQPQHF,TGTGCCGTACAAGGGCAGCCCCAGCATTTT
TRBJ1-4,few,TRBV7-2,TRBD1,CASSTGQTPILEKLFF,TGTGCCAGCAGCACGGGACAGACCCCCATCCTTGAAAAACTGTTTTTT
TRBJ1-5,-,TRBV24-1,TRBD1,CATSDPGQGNQPQHF,TGTGCCACCAGTGATCCGGGACAGGGGAATCAGCCCCAGCATTTT
TRBJ1-1,-,TRBV5-4,-,CASSTNRVNTEAFF,TGTGCCAGCAGCACGAACAGGGTGAACACTGAAGCTTTCTTT
TRBJ2-7,many,TRBV6-5,-,CASSLGVGPYEQYF,TGTGCCAGCAGCCTAGGGGTCGGACCCTACGAGCAGTACTTC
TRBJ2-4,-,TRBV6-2/TRBV6-3,-,CASSYPPSLTGTKNIQYF,TGTGCCAGCAGTTACCCTCCTTCTTTGACCGGGACTAAAAACATTCAGTACTTC
TRBJ1-2,-,TRBV7-2,TRBD1,CASTQQTGPNYGYTF,TGTGCCAGCACCCAACAGACAGGGCCTAACTATGGCTACACCTTC
TRBJ1-6,few,TRBV4-1,TRBD1,CASSPYRGGNSPLHF,TGCGCCAGCAGCCCTTACAGGGGAGGTAATTCACCCCTCCACTTT
TRBJ1-2,few,TRBV10-3,-,CATGAVNYGYTF,TGTGCCACCGGGGCGGTGAACTATGGCTACACCTTC
TRBJ2-5,-,TRBV4-1,TRBD1,CASSQGGQGVGTQYF,TGCGCCAGCAGCCAAGGGGGACAGGGTGTAGGGACCCAGTACTTC
TRBJ1-1,-,TRBV6-5,-,CASRYPSGGEGTEAFF,TGTGCCAGCAGGTACCCATCGGGGGGAGAGGGCACTGAAGCTTTCTTT
TRBJ2-3,-,TRBV12-3/TRBV12-4,-,CASSFGTNLDTQYF,TGTGCCAGCAGTTTCGGGACCAACCTAGATACGCAGTATTTT
TRBJ2-1,few,TRBV7-2,-,CASSLGREGVYNEQFF,TGTGCCAGCAGCTTAGGAAGGGAAGGGGTTTACAATGAGCAGTTCTTC
TRBJ2-1,few,TRBV11-2,-,CASSLGGNLRWNEQFF,TGTGCCAGCAGCTTAGGGGGCAATCTCAGATGGAATGAGCAGTTCTTC
TRBJ1-6,-,TRBV27,-,CASRESNSPLHF,TGTGCCAGCAGGGAGAGTAATTCACCCCTCCACTTT
TRBJ1-1,-,TRBV20-1,-,CSARDTGSDTEAFF,TGCAGTGCTAGAGATACAGGGAGTGACACTGAAGCTTTCTTT
TRBJ2-5,-,TRBV7-2,-,CASSLVRRGRRETQYF,TGTGCCAGCAGCTTAGTACGCCGGGGGCGTAGGGAGACCCAGTACTTC
TRBJ1-1,few,TRBV12-3/TRBV12-4,-,CASSFGGVVGEAFF,TGTGCCAGCAGTTTTGGGGGAGTCGTAGGTGAAGCTTTCTTT
TRBJ2-7,-,TRBV12-3/TRBV12-4,-,CASSQSGAPLYEQYF,TGTGCCAGCAGTCAGTCAGGGGCTCCCCTCTACGAGCAGTACTTC
TRBJ2-7,-,TRBV10-3,TRBD1,CAITKGQDREQYF,TGTGCCATCACCAAGGGACAGGATCGCGAGCAGTACTTC